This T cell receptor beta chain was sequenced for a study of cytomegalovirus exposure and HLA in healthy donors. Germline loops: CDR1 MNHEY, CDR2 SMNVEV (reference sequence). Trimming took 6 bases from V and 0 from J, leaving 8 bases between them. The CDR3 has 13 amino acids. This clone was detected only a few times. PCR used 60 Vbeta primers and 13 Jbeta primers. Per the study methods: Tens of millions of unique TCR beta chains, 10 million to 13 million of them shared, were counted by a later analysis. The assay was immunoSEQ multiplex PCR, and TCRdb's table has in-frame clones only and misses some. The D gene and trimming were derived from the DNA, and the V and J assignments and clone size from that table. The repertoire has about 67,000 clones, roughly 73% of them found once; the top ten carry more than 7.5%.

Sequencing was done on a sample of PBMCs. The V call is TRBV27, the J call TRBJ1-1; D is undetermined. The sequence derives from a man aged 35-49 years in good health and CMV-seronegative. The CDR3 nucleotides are TGTGCCAGCAGGCAGTTTCTGAACACTGAAGCTTTCTTT. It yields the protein CASRQFLNTEAFF.